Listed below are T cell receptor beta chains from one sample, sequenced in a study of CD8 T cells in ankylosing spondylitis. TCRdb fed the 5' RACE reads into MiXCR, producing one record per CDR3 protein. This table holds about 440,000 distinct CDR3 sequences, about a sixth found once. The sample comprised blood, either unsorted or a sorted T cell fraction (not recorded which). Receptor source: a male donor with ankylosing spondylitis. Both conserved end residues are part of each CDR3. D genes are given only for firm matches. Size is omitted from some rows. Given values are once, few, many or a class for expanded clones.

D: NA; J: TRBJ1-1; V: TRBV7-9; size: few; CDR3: CASSLGTRSNTEAFF; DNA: TGTGCCAGCAGCCTAGGGACCCGATCGAACACTGAAGCTTTCTTT
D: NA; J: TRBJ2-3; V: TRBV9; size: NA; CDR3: CASSVDSLTYTQYF; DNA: TGTGCCAGCAGCGTGGACAGCCTCACATATACGCAGTATTTT
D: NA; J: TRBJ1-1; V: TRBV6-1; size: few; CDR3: CASSQSRGNEAFF; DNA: TGTGCCAGCAGCCAATCCCGGGGAAACGAAGCTTTCTTT
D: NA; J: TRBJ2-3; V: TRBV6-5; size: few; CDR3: CASSYGSLFSTDTQYF; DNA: TGTGCCAGCAGTTACGGTTCGCTGTTTAGCACAGATACGCAGTATTTT
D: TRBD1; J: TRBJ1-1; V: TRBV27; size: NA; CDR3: CASLHRAGGKNTEAFF; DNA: TGTGCCAGCCTCCACCGGGCAGGGGGAAAGAACACTGAAGCTTTCTTT
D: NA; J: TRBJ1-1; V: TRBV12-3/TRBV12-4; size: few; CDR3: CGSYPGLPKRAEAFF; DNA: TGTGGCTCGTATCCTGGACTCCCGAAGCGCGCTGAAGCTTTCTTT
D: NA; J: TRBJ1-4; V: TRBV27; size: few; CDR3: CASSLSSAEKLFF; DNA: TGTGCCAGCAGTTTATCGTCTGCCGAAAAACTGTTTTTT
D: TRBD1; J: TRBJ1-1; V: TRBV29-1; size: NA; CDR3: CSVNGLDRGIAATEAFF; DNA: TGCAGCGTTAATGGCTTGGACAGGGGCATCGCCGCGACTGAAGCTTTCTTT
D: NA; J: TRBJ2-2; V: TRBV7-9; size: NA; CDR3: CASSPSGTGELFF; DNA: TGTGCCAGCAGCCCTTCGGGCACCGGGGAGCTGTTTTTT
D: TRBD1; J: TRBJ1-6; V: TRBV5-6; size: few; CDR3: CASRETGGDSPLHF; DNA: TGTGCCAGCAGGGAGACAGGGGGCGATTCACCCCTCCACTTT
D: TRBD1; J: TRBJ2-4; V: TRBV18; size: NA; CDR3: CASSRTGDIQYF; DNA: TGTGCCAGCTCCCGGACAGGGGACATTCAGTACTTC
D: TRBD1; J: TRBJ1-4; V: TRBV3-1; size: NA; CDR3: CASSRWDRKNEKLFF; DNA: TGTGCCAGCAGCCGGTGGGACAGGAAAAATGAAAAACTGTTTTTT
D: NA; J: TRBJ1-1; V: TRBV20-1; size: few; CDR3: CSARENKNTEAFF; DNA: TGCAGTGCTAGAGAGAACAAAAACACTGAAGCTTTCTTT
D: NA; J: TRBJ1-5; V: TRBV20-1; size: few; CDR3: CSAPRGGARNQPQHF; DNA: TGCAGTGCCCCAAGGGGGGGGGCGCGCAATCAGCCCCAGCATTTT
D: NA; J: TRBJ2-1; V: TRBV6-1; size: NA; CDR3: CASSVQGWYNEQFF; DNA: TGTGCCAGCAGTGTCCAGGGGTGGTACAATGAGCAGTTCTTC
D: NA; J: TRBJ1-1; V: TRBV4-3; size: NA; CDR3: CASSQVAGEVEAFF; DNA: TGCGCCAGCAGCCAAGTGGCGGGGGAGGTCGAAGCTTTCTTT
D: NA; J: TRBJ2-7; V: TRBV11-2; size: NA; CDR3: CASSLDLGPGHEQYF; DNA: TGTGCCAGCAGCTTAGATCTAGGGCCAGGGCACGAGCAGTACTTC
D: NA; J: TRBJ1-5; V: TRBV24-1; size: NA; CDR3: CATSTDSGSQPQHF; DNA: TGTGCCACCAGTACGGACTCGGGGTCCCAGCCCCAGCATTTT
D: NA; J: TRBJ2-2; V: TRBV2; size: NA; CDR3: CASSSDTYDRRNTGELFF; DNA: TGTGCCAGCAGTAGTGATACATACGACAGGCGGAACACCGGGGAGCTGTTTTTT
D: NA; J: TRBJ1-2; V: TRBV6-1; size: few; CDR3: CASTIQRGGNYGYTF; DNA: TGTGCCAGCACCATCCAACGGGGGGGTAACTATGGCTACACCTTC
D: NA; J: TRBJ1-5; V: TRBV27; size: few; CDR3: CASSLSSRGSNQPQHF; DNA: TGTGCCAGCAGTTTATCGTCAAGGGGTAGCAATCAGCCCCAGCATTTT
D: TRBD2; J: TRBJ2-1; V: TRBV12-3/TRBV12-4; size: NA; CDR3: CASSPGGSFYNEQFF; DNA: TGTGCCAGCAGTCCAGGCGGGAGTTTTTACAATGAGCAGTTCTTC
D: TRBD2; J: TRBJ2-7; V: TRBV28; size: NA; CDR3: CASSLFGSGRASSYEQYF; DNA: TGTGCCAGCAGTTTATTCGGTAGCGGGAGGGCAAGCTCCTACGAGCAGTACTTC
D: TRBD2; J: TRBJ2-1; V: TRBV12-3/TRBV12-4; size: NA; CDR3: CASSFSGSGNEQFF; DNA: TGTGCCAGCAGTTTTAGCGGGAGTGGGAATGAGCAGTTCTTC
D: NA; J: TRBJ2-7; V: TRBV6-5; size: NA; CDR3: CASSYPEQGYEQYF; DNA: TGTGCCAGCAGTTACCCTGAGCAGGGCTACGAGCAGTACTTC
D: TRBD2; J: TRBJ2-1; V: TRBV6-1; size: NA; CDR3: CASSRSGMTYNEQFF; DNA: TGTGCCAGCAGCCGAAGCGGGATGACCTACAATGAGCAGTTCTTC
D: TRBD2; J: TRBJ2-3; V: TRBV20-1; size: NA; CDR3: CSARDRGVGTDTQYF; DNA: TGCAGTGCTAGAGATCGGGGGGTGGGCACAGATACGCAGTATTTT
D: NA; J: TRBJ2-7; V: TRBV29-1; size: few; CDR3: CSVEVASYEQYF; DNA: TGCAGCGTTGAAGTGGCATCCTACGAGCAGTACTTC
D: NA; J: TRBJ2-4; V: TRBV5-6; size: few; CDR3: CASSLEKGNIQYF; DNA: TGTGCCAGCAGCTTAGAAAAGGGGAACATTCAGTACTTC
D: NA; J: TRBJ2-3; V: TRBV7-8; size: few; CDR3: CASSFQDLTDTQYF; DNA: TGTGCCAGCAGCTTCCAGGACCTCACAGATACGCAGTATTTT
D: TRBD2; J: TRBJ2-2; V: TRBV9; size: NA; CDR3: CASSALSGGGLKHTGELFF; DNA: TGTGCCAGCAGCGCTCTGAGCGGGGGGGGACTCAAACACACCGGGGAGCTGTTTTTT
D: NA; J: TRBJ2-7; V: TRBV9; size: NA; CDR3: CASSPSDTAYEQYF; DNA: TGTGCCAGCAGTCCCTCGGACACCGCCTACGAGCAGTACTTC
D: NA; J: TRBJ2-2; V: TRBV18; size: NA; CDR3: CASSPLTKAAGELFF; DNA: TGTGCCAGCTCACCACTGACCAAGGCCGCCGGGGAGCTGTTTTTT
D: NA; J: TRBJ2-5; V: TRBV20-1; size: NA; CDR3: CSARDFRGAEEFQETQYF; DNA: TGCAGTGCTAGAGATTTTAGGGGGGCCGAAGAATTCCAAGAGACCCAGTACTTC
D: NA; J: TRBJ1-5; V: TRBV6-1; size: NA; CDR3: CASSRTASNQPQHF; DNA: TGTGCCAGCAGTCGGACAGCCAGCAATCAGCCCCAGCATTTT
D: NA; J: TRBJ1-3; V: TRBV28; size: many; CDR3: CASTHGGGYSGNTIYF; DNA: TGTGCCAGCACCCACGGCGGGGGATACTCTGGAAACACCATATATTTT
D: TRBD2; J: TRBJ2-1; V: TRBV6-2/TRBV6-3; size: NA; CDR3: CASSYLDSGSIYNEQFF; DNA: TGTGCCAGCAGTTACCTCGATAGCGGGAGTATCTACAATGAGCAGTTCTTC
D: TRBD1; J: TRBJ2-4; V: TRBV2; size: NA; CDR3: CASSEETGGKNIQYF; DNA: TGTGCCAGCAGTGAAGAGACAGGGGGCAAAAACATTCAGTACTTC
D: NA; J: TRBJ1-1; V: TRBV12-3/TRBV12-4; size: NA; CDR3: CASRPGGGGPEAFF; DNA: TGTGCCAGCAGGCCTGGAGGAGGGGGGCCTGAAGCTTTCTTT
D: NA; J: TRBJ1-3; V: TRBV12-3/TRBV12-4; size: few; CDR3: CASSLVRVYSGNTIYF; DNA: TGTGCCAGCAGTCTCGTCAGGGTTTACTCTGGAAACACCATATATTTT
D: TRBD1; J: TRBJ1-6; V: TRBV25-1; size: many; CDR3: CASRGDRGPSYNSPLHF; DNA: TGTGCCAGCAGGGGGGACAGGGGGCCATCCTATAATTCACCCCTCCACTTT
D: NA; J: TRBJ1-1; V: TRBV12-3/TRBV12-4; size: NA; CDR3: CASSLAGRPTEAFF; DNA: TGTGCCAGCAGTCTAGCCGGGAGACCCACTGAAGCTTTCTTT
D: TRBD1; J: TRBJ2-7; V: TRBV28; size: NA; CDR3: CASRDRGRVAYEQYF; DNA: TGTGCCAGTCGGGACAGGGGCAGGGTGGCCTACGAGCAGTACTTC
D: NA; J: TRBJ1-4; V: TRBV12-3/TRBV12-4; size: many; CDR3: CASSDRTAGPKEKLFF; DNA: TGTGCCAGCAGCGACCGGACAGCCGGCCCCAAAGAAAAACTGTTTTTT
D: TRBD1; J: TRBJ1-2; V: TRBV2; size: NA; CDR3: CASRGDSGFEGYTF; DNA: TGTGCCAGCAGAGGGGACAGCGGGTTTGAGGGCTACACCTTC
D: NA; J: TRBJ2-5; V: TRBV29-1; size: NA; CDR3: CSVFSGVFGRETQYF; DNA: TGCAGCGTTTTTTCCGGGGTCTTTGGTCGAGAGACCCAGTACTTC
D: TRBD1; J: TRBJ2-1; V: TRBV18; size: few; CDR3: CASSPPGTGGRGGEFF; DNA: TGTGCCAGCTCACCACCGGGGACAGGGGGCCGAGGAGGGGAGTTCTTC
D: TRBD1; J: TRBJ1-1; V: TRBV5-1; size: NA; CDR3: CASSLETGSDEAFF; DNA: TGCGCCAGCAGCTTGGAGACAGGGAGCGATGAAGCTTTCTTT
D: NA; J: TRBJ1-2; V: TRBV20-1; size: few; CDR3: CSARGVGQPNYGYTF; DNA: TGCAGTGCTAGAGGGGTTGGACAGCCTAACTATGGCTACACCTTC
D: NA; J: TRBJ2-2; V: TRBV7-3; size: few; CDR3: CASSRDGINTGELFF; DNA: TGTGCCAGCAGCCGGGACGGGATCAACACCGGGGAGCTGTTTTTT
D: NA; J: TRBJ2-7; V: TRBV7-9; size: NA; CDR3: CASSATGRDRNYEQYF; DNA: TGTGCCAGCAGCGCTACGGGCAGGGACCGGAACTACGAGCAGTACTTC
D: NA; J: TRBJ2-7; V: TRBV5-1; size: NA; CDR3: CASSTGLQDSPEQYF; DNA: TGCGCCAGCAGCACGGGGTTGCAGGATAGTCCAGAGCAGTACTTC
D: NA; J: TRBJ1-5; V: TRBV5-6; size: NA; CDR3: CASSSRQEDTFNQPQHF; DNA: TGTGCCAGCAGCTCCCGCCAGGAGGACACCTTCAATCAGCCCCAGCATTTT
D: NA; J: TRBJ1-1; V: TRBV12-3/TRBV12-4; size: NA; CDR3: CASSPKRGWEGFF; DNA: TGTGCCAGCAGCCCTAAGAGGGGTTGGGAGGGTTTCTTT
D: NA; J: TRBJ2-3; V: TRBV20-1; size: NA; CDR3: CSASRGPSTDTQYF; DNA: TGCAGTGCCTCCCGGGGCCCTAGCACAGATACGCAGTATTTT
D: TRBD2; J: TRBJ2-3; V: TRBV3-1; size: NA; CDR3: CASSFTLAGASTDTQYF; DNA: TGTGCCAGCAGCTTTACTCTAGCGGGAGCTAGCACAGATACGCAGTATTTT
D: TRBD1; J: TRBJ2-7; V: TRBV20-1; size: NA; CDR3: CSARDTPGTGDFEQYF; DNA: TGCAGTGCTAGAGACACCCCCGGGACAGGGGATTTCGAGCAGTACTTC
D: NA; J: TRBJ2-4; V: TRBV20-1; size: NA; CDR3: CSASSTKNIQYF; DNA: TGCAGTGCTAGTTCTACTAAAAACATTCAGTACTTC
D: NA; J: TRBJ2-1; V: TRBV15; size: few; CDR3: CATSRDSGRNEQFF; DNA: TGTGCCACCAGCAGAGATTCAGGGAGGAATGAGCAGTTCTTC
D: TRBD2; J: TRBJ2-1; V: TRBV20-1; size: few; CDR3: CSVLAGGYNEQFF; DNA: TGCAGTGTTCTAGCGGGAGGGTACAATGAGCAGTTCTTC